This TCR beta chain appears in the sequencing data of a study of cytomegalovirus exposure and HLA in healthy donors. General observations from the study: Later analysis indicated greater clonal expansion among HLA-associated TCR beta chains than among equally common other chains. Most TCR sequences showed up rarely, but some public TCRs showed up in many donors.

A remark on this clone: Its matching antigen is unknown.

This PCR relied on a set of 60 Vbeta primers and 13 Jbeta primers. The protocol was immunoSEQ multiplex PCR, while the TCRdb copy is restricted to in-frame clones and leaves out a portion. Seen here are some 170,000 clones, 77% observed once, and the top ten hold more than 3%. Nominally healthy donors provided the samples, though records likely missed some immune exposures. The V gene's germline CDR1 is SEHNR and CDR2 FQNEAQ (reference sequence). This CDR3 has 14 amino acids. Germline trimming cut 5 bases from V and 15 bases from J; bases unmatched to any gene: 12. The V call is TRBV7-9, the J call TRBJ2-1; 11 bases agree with TRBD1. This clonotype was sampled from a man aged 25 to 40 in good health and CMV-seropositive. What was sequenced was PBMCs. The CDR3 DNA reads as TGTGCCAGCAGCCGCGGGACAGGGGGAAGAAGACGGTTCTTC. It is translated as CASSRGTGGRRRFF.